The entry that follows covers one TCR beta chain sequence. Its antigen remains unidentified. This sample is drawn from a study of shared clonotypes between healthy human individuals. Study-wide findings and caveats: Genetic and exposure-history diversity was limited by the few donors.

It was at deep level that the assay was run. Input per replicate PCR of unsorted PBMC was 300 ng DNA, corresponding to around 30,000 T cell genomes. Only in-frame clones appear in the TCRdb table, and some are missing; sequencing was by immunoSEQ multiplex PCR. The sample includes 400,000 to 500,000 clones, roughly 85% seen only once; the top ten take 9.5% to 15%. The study drew its donors from healthy HIV-negative adults without recent acute infections or vaccinations. This sequence was found in a woman between 35 and 50 years old in good health. Some clones in this sample may be carry-over from other donors' samples. The sample taken for sequencing was PBMCs.

The CDR3 nucleotides are TGCGCCAGCAGCCAAGTACGGAGTGTCTCCTACAATGAGCAGTTCTTC. This gives the protein CASSQVRSVSYNEQFF. The chain links TRBV4-1 to TRBJ2-1; the D is unclear. Germline CDR1 MGHRA, CDR2 YSYEKL. CDR3 length: 16 amino acids. The V end was cut by 1 base, the J end by 0 bases, with 10 bases between.